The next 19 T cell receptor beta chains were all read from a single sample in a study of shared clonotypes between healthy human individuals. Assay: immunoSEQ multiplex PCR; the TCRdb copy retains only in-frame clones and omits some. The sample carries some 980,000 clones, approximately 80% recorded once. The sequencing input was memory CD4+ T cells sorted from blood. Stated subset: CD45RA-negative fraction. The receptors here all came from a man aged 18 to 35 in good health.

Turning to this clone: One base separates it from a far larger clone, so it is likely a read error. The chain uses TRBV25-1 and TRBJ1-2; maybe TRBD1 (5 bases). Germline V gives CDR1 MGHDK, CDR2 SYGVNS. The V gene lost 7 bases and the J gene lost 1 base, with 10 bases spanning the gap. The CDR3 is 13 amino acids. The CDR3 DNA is TGTGCCAGCACCGGGGGTTTTAACTATGGCTACACCTTC. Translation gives CASTGGFNYGYTF.

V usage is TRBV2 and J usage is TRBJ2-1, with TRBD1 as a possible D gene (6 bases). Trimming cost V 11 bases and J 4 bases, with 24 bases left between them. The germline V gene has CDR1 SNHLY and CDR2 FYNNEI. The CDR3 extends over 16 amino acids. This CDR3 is CAGARGAPQKYNEQFF. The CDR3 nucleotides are TGTGCCGGCGCCAGGGGCGCGCCCCAGAAATACAATGAGCAGTTCTTC.

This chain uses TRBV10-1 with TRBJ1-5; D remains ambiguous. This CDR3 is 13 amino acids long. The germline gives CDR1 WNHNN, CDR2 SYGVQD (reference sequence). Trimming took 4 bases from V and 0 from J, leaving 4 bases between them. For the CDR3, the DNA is TGCGCCAGCAGTGGAAATAGCAATCAGCCCCAGCATTTT. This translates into CASSGNSNQPQHF.

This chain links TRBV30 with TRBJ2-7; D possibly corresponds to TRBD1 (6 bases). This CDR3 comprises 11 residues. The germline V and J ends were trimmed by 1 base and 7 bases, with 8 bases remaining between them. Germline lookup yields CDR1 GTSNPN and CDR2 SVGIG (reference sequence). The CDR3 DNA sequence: TGTGCCTGGAGTGGGGACACGGAGCAGTACTTC. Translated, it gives CAWSGDTEQYF. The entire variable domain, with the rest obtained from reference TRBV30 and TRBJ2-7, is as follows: SQTIHQWPATLVQPVGSPLSLECTVEGTSNPNLYWYRQAAGRGLQLLFYSVGIGQISSEVPQNLSASRPQDRQFILSSKKLLLSDSGFYLCAWSGDTEQYFGPGTRLTVT.

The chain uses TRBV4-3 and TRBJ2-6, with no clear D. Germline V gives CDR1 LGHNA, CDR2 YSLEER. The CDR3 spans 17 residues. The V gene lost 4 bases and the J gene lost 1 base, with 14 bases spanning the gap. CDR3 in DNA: TGCGCCAGCAGCCTAGGACCGGTAGGTTCTGGGGCCAACGTCCTGACTTTC. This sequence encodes CASSLGPVGSGANVLTF.

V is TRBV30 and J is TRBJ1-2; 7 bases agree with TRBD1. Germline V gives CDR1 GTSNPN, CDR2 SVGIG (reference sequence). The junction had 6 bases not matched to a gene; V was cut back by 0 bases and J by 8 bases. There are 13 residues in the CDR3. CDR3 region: CAWSVQGKGGYTF. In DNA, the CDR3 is TGTGCCTGGAGTGTACAGGGGAAGGGCGGCTACACCTTC.

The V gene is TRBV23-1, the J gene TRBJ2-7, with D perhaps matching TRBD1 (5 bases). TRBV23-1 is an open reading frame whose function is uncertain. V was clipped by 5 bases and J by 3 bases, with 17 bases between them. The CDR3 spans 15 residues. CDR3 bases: TGCGCCAGCAGTTCCCGACAGCGAATGAACTACGAGCAGTACTTC. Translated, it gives CASSSRQRMNYEQYF.

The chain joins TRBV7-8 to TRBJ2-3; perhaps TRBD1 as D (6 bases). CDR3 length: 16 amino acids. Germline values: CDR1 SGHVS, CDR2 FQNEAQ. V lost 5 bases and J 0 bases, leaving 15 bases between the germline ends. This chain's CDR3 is CASSPRPTGSTDTQYF. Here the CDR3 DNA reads TGTGCCAGCAGCCCTCGTCCCACAGGGAGCACAGATACGCAGTATTTT.

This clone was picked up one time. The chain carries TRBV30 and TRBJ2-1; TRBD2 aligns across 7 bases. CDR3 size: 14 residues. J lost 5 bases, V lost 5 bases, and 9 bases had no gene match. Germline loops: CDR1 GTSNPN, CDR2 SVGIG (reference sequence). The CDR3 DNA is TGTGCCTGGTCTAGCGGAGCCAGGCACAATGAGCAGTTCTTC. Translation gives CAWSSGARHNEQFF.

CDR3 nucleotides: TGTGCCAGCAGCCTTCAGGGGGCTAAGTATGGCAATCAGCCCCAGCATTTT. Translation: CASSLQGAKYGNQPQHF. The chain recombines TRBV7-8 with TRBJ1-5, with TRBD1 matching over 8 bases. This CDR3 has 17 amino acids. V gave up 5 bases and J gave up 2 bases; unmatched junction bases: 11. Germline lookup yields CDR1 SGHVS and CDR2 FQNEAQ.

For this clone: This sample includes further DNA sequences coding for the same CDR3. The DNA for the CDR3 is TGTGCCATCAGTGAGTCTGACAGGGGGTATGGCTACACCTTC. Translating it yields CAISESDRGYGYTF. The V and J genes are TRBV10-3 and TRBJ1-2; TRBD1 aligns across 9 bases. With V trimmed by 0 bases and J by 5 bases, 1 base remained unmatched. The CDR3 has 14 residues. Germline loops: CDR1 ENHRY, CDR2 SYGVKD.

Written as DNA, the CDR3 is TGTGCCAGTAGCCAAGTTCGCGGAACTGAAGCTTTCTTT. Protein product: CASSQVRGTEAFF. The chain joins TRBV19 to TRBJ1-1; no firm D call. CDR1 LNHDA and CDR2 SQIVND come from the germline V gene (reference sequence). Trimming stripped 6 bases from V and 5 bases from J, with 13 bases between. CDR3 length: 13 residues.

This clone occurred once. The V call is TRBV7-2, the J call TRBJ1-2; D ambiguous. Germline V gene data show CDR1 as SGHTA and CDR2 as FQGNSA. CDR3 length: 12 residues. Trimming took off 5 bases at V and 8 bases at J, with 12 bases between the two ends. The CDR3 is CASSQVTRGYTF. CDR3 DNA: TGTGCCAGCAGCCAAGTTACGAGGGGCTACACCTTC.

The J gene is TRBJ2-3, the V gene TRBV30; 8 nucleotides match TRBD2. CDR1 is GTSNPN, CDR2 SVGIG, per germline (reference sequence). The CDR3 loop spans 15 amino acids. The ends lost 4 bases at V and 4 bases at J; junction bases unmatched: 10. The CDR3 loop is CAWKRGGRGSDTQYF. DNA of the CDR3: TGTGCCTGGAAACGGGGGGGCCGAGGTTCAGATACGCAGTATTTT.

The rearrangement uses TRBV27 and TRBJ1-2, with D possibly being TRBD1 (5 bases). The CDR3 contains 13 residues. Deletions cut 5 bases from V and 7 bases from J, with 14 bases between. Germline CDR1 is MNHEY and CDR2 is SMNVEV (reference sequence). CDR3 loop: CASSKNQGGGYTF. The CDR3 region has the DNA TGTGCCAGCAGTAAAAACCAGGGAGGTGGCTACACCTTC.

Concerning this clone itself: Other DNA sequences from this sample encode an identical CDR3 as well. The DNA of the CDR3 is TGTGCCAGCAGTTTATCGGGGAACCTTGGTGGTAACTATGGCTACACCTTC. Translation gives CASSLSGNLGGNYGYTF. The chain uses TRBV27 and TRBJ1-2; D not certain. V shed 0 bases and J shed 1 base, with 15 bases lying between them. Germline values: CDR1 MNHEY, CDR2 SMNVEV (reference sequence). CDR3 length: 17 residues.

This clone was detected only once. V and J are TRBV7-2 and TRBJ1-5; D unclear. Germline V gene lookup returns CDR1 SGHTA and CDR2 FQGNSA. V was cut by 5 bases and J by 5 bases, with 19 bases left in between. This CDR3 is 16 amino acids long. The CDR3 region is CASSLGSGSGHQPQHF. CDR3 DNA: TGTGCCAGCAGCCTGGGTAGCGGCAGTGGGCATCAGCCCCAGCATTTT.

The CDR3 region has the DNA TGTGCCAGCGGAAGGGACAGGGTCTACGAGCAGTACTTC. Its protein is CASGRDRVYEQYF. The rearrangement uses TRBV2 and TRBJ2-7, with 9 bases aligning to TRBD1. With V trimmed by 8 bases and J by 3 bases, 5 bases remained unmatched. The CDR3 consists of 13 residues. The germline V gene has CDR1 SNHLY and CDR2 FYNNEI.

The CDR3 protein is CASSQGEGQLYGYTF. As DNA, the CDR3 is TGCGCCAGCAGCCAAGGGGAAGGCCAGCTCTATGGCTACACCTTC. The chain is built from TRBV4-1 and TRBJ1-2; D uncertain. Trimming removed 1 base at V and 4 bases at J, with 13 bases between. The CDR3 runs to 15 residues. CDR1 and CDR2 (germline): MGHRA, YSYEKL.